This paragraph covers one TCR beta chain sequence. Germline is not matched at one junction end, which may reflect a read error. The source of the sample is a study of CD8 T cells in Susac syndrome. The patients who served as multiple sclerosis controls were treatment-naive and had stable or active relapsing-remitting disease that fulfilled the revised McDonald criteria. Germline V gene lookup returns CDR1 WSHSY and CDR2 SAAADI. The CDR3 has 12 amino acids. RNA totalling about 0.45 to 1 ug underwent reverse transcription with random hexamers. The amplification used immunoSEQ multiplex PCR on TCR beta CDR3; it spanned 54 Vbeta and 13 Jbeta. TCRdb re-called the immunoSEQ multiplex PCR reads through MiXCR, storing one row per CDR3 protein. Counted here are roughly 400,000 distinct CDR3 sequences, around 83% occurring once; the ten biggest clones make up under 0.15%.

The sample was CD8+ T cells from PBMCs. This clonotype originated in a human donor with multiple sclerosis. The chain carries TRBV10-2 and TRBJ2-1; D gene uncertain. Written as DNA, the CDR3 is TGCGCCAGCAGTCCCACAGAGAATGGGCAGTTCTTC. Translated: CASSPTENGQFF.